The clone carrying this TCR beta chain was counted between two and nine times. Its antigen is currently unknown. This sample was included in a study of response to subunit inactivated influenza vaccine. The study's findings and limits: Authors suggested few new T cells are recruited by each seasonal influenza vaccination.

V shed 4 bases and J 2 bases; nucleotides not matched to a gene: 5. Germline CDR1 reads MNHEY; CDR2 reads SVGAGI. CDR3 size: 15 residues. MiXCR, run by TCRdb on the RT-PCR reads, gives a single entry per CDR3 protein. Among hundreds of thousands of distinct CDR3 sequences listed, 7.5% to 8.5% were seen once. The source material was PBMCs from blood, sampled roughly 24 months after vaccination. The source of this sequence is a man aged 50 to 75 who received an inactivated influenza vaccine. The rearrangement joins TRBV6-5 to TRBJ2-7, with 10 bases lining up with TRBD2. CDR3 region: CASSFLAGAPYEQYF. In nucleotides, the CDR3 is TGTGCCAGCAGTTTCCTAGCGGGGGCCCCCTACGAGCAGTACTTC.